This T cell receptor beta chain was recovered during a study of T-cell reconstitution after alpha-beta-depleted transplantation in children. Trimming pared 3 bases from V and 0 bases from J, leaving 11 bases between. The CDR3 runs 16 residues. From germline, CDR1 is PRHDT and CDR2 FYEKMQ (reference sequence). A library of TCRbeta sequences, prepared with unique molecular identifiers, was generated. TCRdb re-called the PCR reads through MiXCR, storing one row per CDR3 protein. Of approximately 590,000 distinct CDR3 sequences listed, about 10% are singletons. The sample was PBMCs from the stem cell graft donor, taken from the stem cell graft. The rearrangement links TRBV13 to TRBJ2-2; possibly TRBD2 for D (5 bases). This TCR came from a human donor who donated a stem cell graft to a child with acute myeloid leukemia. The CDR3 sequence: CASSFVVGANTGELFF. In nucleotides, the CDR3 is TGTGCCAGCAGCTTTGTGGTGGGAGCGAACACCGGGGAGCTGTTTTTT.